The clone carrying this T cell receptor beta chain was seen many times. The antigen is unknown. This sample was taken from a study of T cells in Graves' hyperthyroidism and ophthalmopathy. Germline V gene lookup returns CDR1 SNHLY and CDR2 FYNNEI. This CDR3 region has 13 residues. V lost 4 bases, J lost 4 bases, and 2 bases stayed unmatched. Newly diagnosed hyperthyroidism patients aged 18 to 65 years had disease lasting under 2 months. Exclusions: uncontrolled infection, other autoimmune disease, pregnancy, lactation. Points from the study as a whole: Stable hyperthyroidism and ophthalmopathy were separated using 13 V-J signatures. A median about 6.5 months before onset, the model predicted ophthalmopathy.

Amplification of TCR beta CDR3 regions used RNA as the template. HTBI primers were the set used in a first-round RT-PCR of the TCR CDR3. TCRdb itself ran the multiplex PCR reads through MiXCR, one entry per CDR3 protein. The table shows approximately 500,000 distinct CDR3 sequences, with 40% to 55% occurring only once. This TCR came from a young woman with Graves' hyperthyroidism. The sequenced sample consisted of peripheral blood or thyroid tissue (not recorded which). V and J are TRBV2 and TRBJ2-7; 9 bases align to TRBD1. The chain's CDR3 is CASSADRGYEQYF. CDR3 DNA: TGTGCCAGCAGTGCGGACAGGGGATACGAGCAGTACTTC.